Following are 20 T cell receptor beta chains from one sample sequenced in a study of response to subunit inactivated influenza vaccine. TCRdb processed the RT-PCR reads anew with MiXCR; each CDR3 protein has one entry. The sample lists about 650,000 distinct CDR3 sequences, approximately 14% seen once, with roughly 10% in the top ten. Sample: PBMCs from blood, taken roughly 13 days after vaccination. These receptors were taken from a man aged 45-65 years who received an inactivated influenza vaccine.

This clonotype occurred a few times. The chain carries TRBV6-1 and TRBJ2-7, with 8 bases fitting TRBD1. Germline V CDR1 and CDR2: MNHNS, SASEGT. This CDR3 comprises 15 residues. The trim removed 4 bases at V and 3 bases at J, leaving 8 bases unmatched. In nucleotides, the CDR3 is TGTGCCAGCAGTGGACAACAGGGGGTAATCTACGAGCAGTACTTC. Protein: CASSGQQGVIYEQYF.

This clonotype was counted between two and nine times. The rearrangement links TRBV5-1 to TRBJ2-1; TRBD2 matches 13 bases. Germline trimming cut 3 bases from V and 0 bases from J; bases unmatched to any gene: 9. This CDR3 spans 19 amino acids. The V gene's germline CDR1 is SGHRS and CDR2 YFSETQ. CDR3 region: CASSSGTSGIPSSYNEQFF. In DNA form, the CDR3 reads TGCGCCAGCAGCTCCGGGACTAGCGGGATTCCGAGCTCCTACAATGAGCAGTTCTTC.

This clonotype was recorded a few times. The gene calls are TRBV18 and TRBJ2-4; 9 nucleotides line up with TRBD1. The CDR3 extends over 16 amino acids. Germline V lookup: CDR1 KGHSH, CDR2 LQKENI. J was trimmed by 1 base and V by 2 bases; bases with no gene match: 3. Here the CDR3 DNA reads TGTGCCAGCTCACCAAACGGACAGGGGGCCAAAAACATTCAGTACTTC. Translating it yields CASSPNGQGAKNIQYF.

This clonotype was recorded at least ten times. The V call is TRBV5-5, the J call TRBJ2-1, with D unclear. The V end was cut by 3 bases, the J end by 9 bases, with 10 bases between. The CDR3 is made up of 12 amino acids. CDR1 and CDR2 (germline): SGHKS, YYEKEE (reference sequence). Written as DNA, the CDR3 is TGTGCCAGCAGCTGGCCCATCGCTGAGCAGTTCTTC. Encoded protein: CASSWPIAEQFF.

This rearrangement joins TRBV30 to TRBJ2-7; D is undetermined. Trimming pared 1 base from V and 3 bases from J, leaving 4 bases between. Germline assignment: CDR1 GTSNPN and CDR2 SVGIG (reference sequence). The CDR3 length is 11 residues. CDR3 residues: CAWSESYEQYF. The CDR3 region has the DNA TGTGCCTGGAGTGAGAGCTACGAGCAGTACTTC.

This clonotype has just a few counts. The rearrangement links TRBV6-1 to TRBJ1-1; D is unclear. CDR3 length: 13 residues. V lost 6 bases, J lost 1 base, and 9 bases lay in between. Germline assignment: CDR1 MNHNS and CDR2 SASEGT. CDR3 region: CASRLTPNTEAFF. In nucleotides, the CDR3 is TGTGCCAGCAGACTGACACCGAACACTGAAGCTTTCTTT.

The table lists this clonotype with many counts. The rearrangement links TRBV5-6 to TRBJ1-4; maybe TRBD1 (6 bases). The CDR3 loop spans 15 amino acids. Germline lookup yields CDR1 SGHDT and CDR2 YYEEEE. Trimming shortened V by 3 bases and J by 8 bases, and 17 bases separated the two germline ends. CDR3 DNA: TGTGCCAGCAGCTATTCGACAGGACCAAGGGAAAAACTGTTTTTT. Translated: CASSYSTGPREKLFF.

The chain uses TRBV5-1 and TRBJ2-7, with 8 positions matching TRBD1. The CDR3 sequence is 16 residues long. V was clipped by 0 bases and J by 2 bases; unmatched bases: 7. Germline assignment: CDR1 SGHRS and CDR2 YFSETQ. The CDR3 reads CASSLDPGTGAYEQYF. CDR3 in DNA: TGCGCCAGCAGCTTGGACCCCGGGACAGGAGCCTACGAGCAGTACTTC.

This clonotype has only a few counts. This chain uses TRBV20-1 with TRBJ1-5; unclear D gene. Trimming took off 3 bases at V and 3 bases at J, with 9 bases between the two ends. CDR3 size: 13 residues. In germline, CDR1 is DFQATT, CDR2 SNEGSKA (reference sequence). CDR3 region: CSARRALNQPQHF. CDR3 bases: TGCAGTGCTAGGAGGGCCCTCAATCAGCCCCAGCATTTT.

In its sample, this clonotype was seen a few times. The chain employs TRBV14 and TRBJ2-7, with D unclear. The CDR3 totals 16 residues. CDR1 SGHDN and CDR2 FVKESK come from the germline V gene. V shed 0 bases and J shed 3 bases, with 15 bases lying between them. CDR3: CASSQDSLPKYYEQYF. The CDR3, as DNA: TGTGCCAGCAGCCAAGATTCACTCCCGAAATACTACGAGCAGTACTTC.

In its sample, this clonotype was seen many times. This chain connects TRBV12-3 or TRBV12-4 to TRBJ2-7; TRBD1 matches 9 bases. The CDR3 runs to 15 residues. Trimming removed 3 bases from V and 8 bases from J; junction bases left unmatched: 11. Written as DNA, the CDR3 is TGTGCCAGCAGTTTCCCGGGACAGGGCGGACGGCAGCAGTACTTC. Its translation is CASSFPGQGGRQQYF.

This chain uses TRBV5-1 with TRBJ1-2, with 8 positions matching TRBD1. This CDR3 has 14 amino acids. The germline gives CDR1 SGHRS, CDR2 YFSETQ. Unmatched junction bases numbered 14, after V lost 4 bases and J lost 12 bases. CDR3 sequence: CASSTAGTGTGNTF. The DNA for the CDR3 is TGCGCCAGCAGCACCGCCGGGACAGGAACGGGTAACACCTTC.

The chain carries TRBV6-1 and TRBJ2-5; D may be TRBD1 or TRBD2 (5 bases each). The CDR3 length is 14 residues. Germline CDR1 MNHNS, CDR2 SASEGT. V lost 4 bases, J lost 5 bases, and 14 bases lay in between. The CDR3 loop is CASSGRGSQETQYF. The DNA for the CDR3 is TGTGCCAGCAGTGGCCGGGGCTCGCAGGAGACCCAGTACTTC.

V is TRBV10-3 and J is TRBJ2-5, with 7 bases that match TRBD2. CDR3 length equals 14 residues. Trimming took 6 bases from V and 4 from J; bases not matched to a gene: 8. The germline V gene has CDR1 ENHRY and CDR2 SYGVKD. CDR3 amino acids: CAISPGRNSETQYF. As DNA, the CDR3 is TGTGCCATCAGCCCCGGGAGGAACTCAGAGACCCAGTACTTC.

V usage is TRBV27 and J usage is TRBJ2-7; D perhaps matches TRBD1 (6 bases). The CDR3 length is 15 residues. Trimming removed 3 bases from V and 2 bases from J, with 14 bases in between. Germline lookup yields CDR1 MNHEY and CDR2 SMNVEV (reference sequence). The CDR3 DNA sequence: TGTGCCAGCAGTTTTTTGGGGACACAACCCTACGAGCAGTACTTC. Encoded protein: CASSFLGTQPYEQYF.

This clonotype was detected a few times. The rearrangement uses TRBV30 and TRBJ2-1; 12 nucleotides agree with TRBD2. The CDR3 contains 16 residues. V shed 2 bases, J shed 8 bases, and the junction held 10 bases outside the gene matches. Germline CDR1 GTSNPN, CDR2 SVGIG (reference sequence). The CDR3 sequence: CAWSFLGTSGFDEQFF. CDR3 DNA sequence: TGTGCCTGGAGTTTTCTGGGGACTAGCGGGTTCGATGAGCAGTTCTTC.

There are many counts of this clonotype. The germline gene is not matched at one end of the junction; a read error may be the cause. The chain uses TRBV7-7 and TRBJ2-2, with 9 bases aligning to TRBD1. The CDR3 totals 15 residues. In germline, CDR1 is SSHAT, CDR2 FNYEAQ (reference sequence). Here the CDR3 reads CASSSQGANTGELFF. CDR3 DNA: TGTGCTAGCAGCTCACAGGGGGCCAACACCGGGGAGCTGTTTTTT.

This clonotype has just a few counts. V usage is TRBV29-1 and J usage is TRBJ1-1; D not resolved. CDR1 and CDR2 (germline): SQVTM, ANQGSEA. V dropped 6 bases and J dropped 5 bases, with 16 bases sitting between them. The CDR3 covers 13 residues. CDR3 nucleotides: TGCAGCGTGAGGCCCCACGGGGAAACTGAAGCTTTCTTT. Translation: CSVRPHGETEAFF. Supplemented by reference TRBV29-1 and TRBJ1-1, the full variable domain reads SAVISQKPSRDICQRGTSLTIQCQVDSQVTMMFWYRQQPGQSLTLIATANQGSEATYESGFVIDKFPISRPNLTFSTLTVSNMSPEDSSIYLCSVRPHGETEAFFGQGTRLTVV.

Ten or more counts support this clonotype. V is TRBV6-1 and J is TRBJ2-7; D may be TRBD1 or TRBD2 (6 bases each). Trimming removed 2 bases at V and 6 bases at J, with 11 bases between. Germline V gives CDR1 MNHNS, CDR2 SASEGT. The CDR3 length is 13 residues. The DNA of the CDR3 is TGTGCCAGCAGTGAACAAAAGGGGGGCGAGCAGTACTTC. It specifies CASSEQKGGEQYF.

J is TRBJ1-1 and V is TRBV30; D not certain. Germline CDR1 is GTSNPN and CDR2 is SVGIG (reference sequence). The CDR3 runs to 15 residues. The V end was cut by 0 bases, the J end by 3 bases, with 14 bases between. CDR3 protein: CAWSVGWADHTEAFF. In DNA form, the CDR3 reads TGTGCCTGGAGTGTGGGGTGGGCAGACCACACTGAAGCTTTCTTT.